This TCR beta chain was retrieved from a study of blood T cell repertoires in COVID-19. Study context: Acute-phase and convalescent COVID-19 samples originated in the United States, Italy and Spain.

Here immunoSEQ multiplex PCR was the method, and the copy in TCRdb shows in-frame clones only, minus some. The sample consists of about 26,000 clones, around 82% of them appearing once. Sequenced sample: peripheral blood. This TCR came from a human donor in a cohort sampled during active COVID-19.

DNA for the CDR3: TGTGCCAGTAGTAGTCGACAGGGGGGAAGATATGGCTACACCTTC. This gives the protein CASSSRQGGRYGYTF. V and J are TRBV19 and TRBJ1-2; 9 bases fit TRBD1. V gave up 4 bases and J gave up 5 bases; unmatched junction bases: 8. There are 15 residues in the CDR3. Germline V lookup: CDR1 LNHDA, CDR2 SQIVND (reference sequence).